Below are 12 T cell receptor beta chains sequenced from a single sample in a study of cytomegalovirus exposure and HLA in healthy donors. PCR primers comprised 60 Vbeta and 13 Jbeta primers. Profiled with immunoSEQ multiplex PCR; TCRdb holds only in-frame clones, not every one. The sample yields about 110,000 clones, around three quarters seen once. The sample comprised PBMCs. The source is a woman aged 18-29 years in good health and CMV-seropositive.

This chain joins TRBV18 and TRBJ2-7; D not resolved. V shed 6 bases and J shed 2 bases, with 11 bases lying between them. This CDR3 is built from 13 residues. Germline values: CDR1 KGHSH, CDR2 LQKENI. The CDR3: CASSPEPPYEQYF. The DNA of the CDR3 is TGTGCCAGCTCCCCCGAGCCCCCCTACGAGCAGTACTTC.

In DNA form, the CDR3 reads TGTGCCAGCAGCTCCCGGACTAGCGGGAGGCATTCCTACAATGAGCAGTTCTTC. Translated: CASSSRTSGRHSYNEQFF. The V call is TRBV11-2, the J call TRBJ2-1; the match to TRBD2 covers 14 bases. There are 18 residues in the CDR3. V shed 4 bases, J shed 1 base, and the junction held 6 bases outside the gene matches. CDR1 and CDR2 (germline): SGHAT, FQNNGV. The full variable domain, its missing parts supplied by reference TRBV11-2 and TRBJ2-1, is EAGVAQSPRYKIIEKRQSVAFWCNPISGHATLYWYQQILGQGPKLLIQFQNNGVVDDSQLPKDRFSAERLKGVDSTLKIQPAKLEDSAVYLCASSSRTSGRHSYNEQFFGPGTRLTVL.

The chain recombines TRBV14 with TRBJ1-3; 10 bases align to TRBD1. CDR1 is SGHDN, CDR2 FVKESK, per germline. This CDR3 is built from 15 residues. The trim removed 1 base at V and 9 bases at J, leaving 6 bases unmatched. The CDR3 loop reads CASSQGPGTGATIYF. Written as DNA, the CDR3 is TGTGCCAGCAGCCAAGGTCCCGGGACAGGGGCCACCATATATTTT. The full variable domain, completed using reference TRBV14 and TRBJ1-3, is EAGVTQFPSHSVIEKGQTVTLRCDPISGHDNLYWYRRVMGKEIKFLLHFVKESKQDESGMPNNRFLAERTGGTYSTLKVQPAELEDSGVYFCASSQGPGTGATIYFGEGSWLTVV.

This chain uses TRBV7-3 with TRBJ2-7; possibly TRBD2 for D (5 bases). The CDR3 length is 15 residues. Trimming cost V 5 bases and J 3 bases, with 17 bases left between them. Germline V CDR1 and CDR2: SGHTA, FQGTGA. The CDR3 sequence: CASSRFEGLIYEQYF. As DNA, the CDR3 is TGTGCCAGCAGCCGATTCGAGGGCCTAATCTACGAGCAGTACTTC.

The rearrangement links TRBV6-5 to TRBJ2-3; D call uncertain. V shed 0 bases and J shed 5 bases, with 9 bases lying between them. The germline CDR1 and CDR2 sequences are MNHEY and SVGAGI. This CDR3 region has 14 residues. The CDR3 coding sequence is TGTGCCAGCAGTTACTCGAAAGCGCTAGATACGCAGTATTTT. It is translated as CASSYSKALDTQYF.

This chain joins TRBV19 and TRBJ1-4, with a possible D match to TRBD1 (5 bases). V lost 4 bases, J lost 7 bases, and 10 bases lay in between. The CDR3 sequence is 13 residues long. Looked up from germline, CDR1 is LNHDA and CDR2 is SQIVND (reference sequence). CDR3 sequence (DNA): TGTGCCAGTAGTAAGGGGAGGAGTGAAAAACTGTTTTTT. Translation: CASSKGRSEKLFF.

The genes are TRBV20-1 and TRBJ2-1; tentative D call: TRBD2 (5 bases). The V gene's germline CDR1 is DFQATT and CDR2 SNEGSKA (reference sequence). Trimming left V 6 bases short and J 14 bases short, with 11 bases between. The CDR3 is 9 amino acids. The CDR3 DNA reads as TGCAGTGCCGCGAGGGAGAAGTTCTTC. Translated, it gives CSAAREKFF.

V is TRBV18 and J is TRBJ2-3, with D possibly matching TRBD2 (6 bases). Trimming stripped 0 bases from V and 11 bases from J, with 15 bases between. The CDR3 runs to 14 residues. Germline values: CDR1 KGHSH, CDR2 LQKENI. This CDR3 is CASSPPMEGTEQYF. As DNA, the CDR3 is TGTGCCAGCTCACCACCAATGGAGGGGACTGAGCAGTATTTT.

The V call is TRBV7-9, the J call TRBJ2-7, with 8 bases aligning to TRBD1. Germline CDR1 SEHNR, CDR2 FQNEAQ (reference sequence). This CDR3 is 13 amino acids long. The V segment lost 4 bases and the J segment 5 bases; nucleotides outside the gene matches: 4. CDR3 coding DNA: TGTGCCAGCAGCTACAGGGGGTTGGACGAGCAGTACTTC. Its protein is CASSYRGLDEQYF.

This clone was recorded once. The J gene is TRBJ1-4, the V gene TRBV9; D is unresolved. The germline CDR1 and CDR2 sequences are SGDLS and YYNGEE. The CDR3 length is 15 residues. V dropped 0 bases and J dropped 7 bases, with 13 bases sitting between them. The chain's CDR3 is CASSVDTGGSEKLFF. The CDR3 bases are TGTGCCAGCAGCGTAGATACCGGAGGTAGTGAAAAACTGTTTTTT.

CDR3 loop: CASSSASAQYF. The CDR3 nucleotides read TGTGCCAGCAGCTCTGCTAGCGCGCAGTACTTC. The chain employs TRBV7-9 and TRBJ2-7; a possible D gene is TRBD2 (6 bases). The V end lost 4 bases, the J end lost 9 bases, and 10 bases lay between the germline ends. This CDR3 is 11 amino acids long. Looked up from germline, CDR1 is SEHNR and CDR2 is FQNEAQ (reference sequence).

This clone was counted only a few times. The rearrangement joins TRBV5-5 to TRBJ1-1; 7 nucleotides agree with TRBD1. There are 13 residues in the CDR3. Trimming removed 0 bases from V and 11 bases from J; junction bases left unmatched: 7. From germline, CDR1 is SGHKS and CDR2 YYEKEE (reference sequence). CDR3 in amino acids: CASSLVTGYEAFF. DNA for the CDR3: TGTGCCAGCAGCTTGGTGACAGGGTACGAGGCTTTCTTT.